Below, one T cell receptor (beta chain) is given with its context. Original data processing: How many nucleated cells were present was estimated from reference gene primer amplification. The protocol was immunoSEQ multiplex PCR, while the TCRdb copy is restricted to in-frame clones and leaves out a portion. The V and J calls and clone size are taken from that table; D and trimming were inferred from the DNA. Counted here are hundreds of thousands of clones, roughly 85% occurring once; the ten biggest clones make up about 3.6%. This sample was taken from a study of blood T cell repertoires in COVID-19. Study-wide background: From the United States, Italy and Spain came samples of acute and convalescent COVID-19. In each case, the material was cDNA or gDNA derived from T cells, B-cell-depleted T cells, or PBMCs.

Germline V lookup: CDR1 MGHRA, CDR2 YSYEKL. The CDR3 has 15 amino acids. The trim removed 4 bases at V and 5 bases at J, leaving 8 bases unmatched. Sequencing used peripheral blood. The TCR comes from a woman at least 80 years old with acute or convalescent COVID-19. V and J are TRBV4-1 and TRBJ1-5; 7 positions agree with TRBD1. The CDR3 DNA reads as TGCGCCAGCAGCCCTCGACAGGGTGAGTATCAGCCCCAGCATTTT. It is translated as CASSPRQGEYQPQHF.